This T cell receptor (beta chain) was captured by sequencing in a study of cytomegalovirus exposure and HLA in healthy donors. Study observations and caveats: Reportedly, HLA-A and HLA-B alleles of most subjects were accurately predicted from TCR beta.

This CDR3 comprises 12 residues. Germline-derived CDR1 and CDR2 are MDHEN and SYDVKM. V was cut by 3 bases and J by 0 bases, with 3 bases left in between. A multiplex PCR was run with 60 Vbeta primers and 13 Jbeta primers. Authors' data handling: Roughly 11 million of the approximately 80 million unique TCR beta chains counted in a later analysis were shared. The method was immunoSEQ multiplex PCR; TCRdb's version includes in-frame clones alone and lacks a portion of them. The V and J calls and clone size are taken from that table; D and trimming were inferred from the DNA. The sample contains tens of thousands of clones, about 79% of which appear only once. In regard to this clone: Its antigen is as yet unknown.

Sampled while nominally healthy, donors likely had unrecorded immune exposures. Sequencing was carried out using PBMCs. The chain uses TRBV28 and TRBJ2-7, with D unclear. The source of this sequence is a male donor in good health and CMV-seropositive. CDR3 DNA sequence: TGTGCCAGCAGTTTGGCCTCCTACGAGCAGTACTTC. It yields the protein CASSLASYEQYF.